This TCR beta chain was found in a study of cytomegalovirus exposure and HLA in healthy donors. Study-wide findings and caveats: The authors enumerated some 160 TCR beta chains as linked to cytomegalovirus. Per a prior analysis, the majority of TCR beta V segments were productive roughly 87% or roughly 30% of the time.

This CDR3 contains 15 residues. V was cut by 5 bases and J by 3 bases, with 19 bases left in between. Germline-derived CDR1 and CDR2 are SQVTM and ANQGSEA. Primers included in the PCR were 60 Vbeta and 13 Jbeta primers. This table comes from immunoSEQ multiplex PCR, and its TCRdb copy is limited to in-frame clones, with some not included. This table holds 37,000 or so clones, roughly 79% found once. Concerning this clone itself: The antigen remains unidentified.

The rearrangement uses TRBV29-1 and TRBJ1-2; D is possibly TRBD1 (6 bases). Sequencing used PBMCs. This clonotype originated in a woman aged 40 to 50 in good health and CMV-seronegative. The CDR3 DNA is TGCAGCGTTTCCCAACAGGGCCGAGGACACTATGGCTACACCTTC. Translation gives CSVSQQGRGHYGYTF.